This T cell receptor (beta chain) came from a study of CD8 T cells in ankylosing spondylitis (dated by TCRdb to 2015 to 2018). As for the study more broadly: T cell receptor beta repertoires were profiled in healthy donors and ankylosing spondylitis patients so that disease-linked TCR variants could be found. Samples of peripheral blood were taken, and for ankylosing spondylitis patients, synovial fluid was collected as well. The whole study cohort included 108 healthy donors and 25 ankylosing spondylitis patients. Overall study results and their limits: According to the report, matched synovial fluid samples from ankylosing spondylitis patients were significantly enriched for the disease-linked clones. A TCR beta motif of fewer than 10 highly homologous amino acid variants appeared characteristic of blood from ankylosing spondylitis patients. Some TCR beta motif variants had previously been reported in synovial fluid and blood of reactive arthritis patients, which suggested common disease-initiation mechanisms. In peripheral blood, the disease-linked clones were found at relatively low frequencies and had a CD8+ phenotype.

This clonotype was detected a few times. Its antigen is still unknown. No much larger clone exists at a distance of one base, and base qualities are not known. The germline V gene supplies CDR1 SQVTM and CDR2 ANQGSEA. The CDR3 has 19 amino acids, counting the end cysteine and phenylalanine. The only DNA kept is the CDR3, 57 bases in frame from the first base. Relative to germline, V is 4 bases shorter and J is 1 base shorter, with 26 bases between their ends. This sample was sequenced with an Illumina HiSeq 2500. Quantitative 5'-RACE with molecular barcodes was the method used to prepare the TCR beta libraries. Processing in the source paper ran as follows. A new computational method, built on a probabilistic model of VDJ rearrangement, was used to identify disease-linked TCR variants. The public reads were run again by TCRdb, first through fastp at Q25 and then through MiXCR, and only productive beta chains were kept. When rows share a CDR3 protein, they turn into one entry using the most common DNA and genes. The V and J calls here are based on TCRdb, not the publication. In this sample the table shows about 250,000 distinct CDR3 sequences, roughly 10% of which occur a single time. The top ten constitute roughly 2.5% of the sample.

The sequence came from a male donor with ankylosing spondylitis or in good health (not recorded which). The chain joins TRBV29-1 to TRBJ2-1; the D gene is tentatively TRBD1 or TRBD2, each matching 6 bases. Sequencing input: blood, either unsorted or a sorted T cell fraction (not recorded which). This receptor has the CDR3 CSVARILGGAKVSYNEQFF. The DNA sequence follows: TGCAGCGTTGCCCGTATTCTGGGGGGCGCGAAGGTGTCCTACAATGAGCAGTTCTTC.